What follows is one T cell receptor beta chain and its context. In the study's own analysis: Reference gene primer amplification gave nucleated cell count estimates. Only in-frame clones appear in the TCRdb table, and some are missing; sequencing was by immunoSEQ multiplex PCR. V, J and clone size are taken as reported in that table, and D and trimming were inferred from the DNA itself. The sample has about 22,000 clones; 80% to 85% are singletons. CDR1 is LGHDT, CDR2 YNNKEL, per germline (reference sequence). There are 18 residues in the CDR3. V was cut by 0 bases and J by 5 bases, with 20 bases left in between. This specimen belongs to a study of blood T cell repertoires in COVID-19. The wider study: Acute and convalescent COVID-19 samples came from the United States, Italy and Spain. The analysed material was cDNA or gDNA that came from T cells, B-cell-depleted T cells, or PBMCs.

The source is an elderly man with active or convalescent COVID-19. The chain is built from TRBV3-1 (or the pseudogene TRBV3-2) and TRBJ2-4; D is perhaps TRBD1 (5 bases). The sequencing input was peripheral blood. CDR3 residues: CASSQDSLMAGRQNIQYF. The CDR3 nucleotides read TGTGCCAGCAGCCAAGACTCCCTCATGGCAGGGCGCCAAAACATTCAGTACTTC.